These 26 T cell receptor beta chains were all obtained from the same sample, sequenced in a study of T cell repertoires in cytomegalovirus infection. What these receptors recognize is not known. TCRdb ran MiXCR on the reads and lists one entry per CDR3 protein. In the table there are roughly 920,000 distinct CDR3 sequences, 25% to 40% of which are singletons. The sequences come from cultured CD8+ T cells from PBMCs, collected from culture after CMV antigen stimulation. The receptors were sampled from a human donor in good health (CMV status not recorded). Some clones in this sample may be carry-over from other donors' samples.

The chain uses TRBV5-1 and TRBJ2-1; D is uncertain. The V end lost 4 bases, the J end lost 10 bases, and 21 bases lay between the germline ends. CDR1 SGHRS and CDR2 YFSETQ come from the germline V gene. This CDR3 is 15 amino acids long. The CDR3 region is CASSKSPDGLMEQFF. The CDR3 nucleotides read TGCGCCAGCAGCAAGTCCCCTGATGGCCTTATGGAGCAGTTCTTC.

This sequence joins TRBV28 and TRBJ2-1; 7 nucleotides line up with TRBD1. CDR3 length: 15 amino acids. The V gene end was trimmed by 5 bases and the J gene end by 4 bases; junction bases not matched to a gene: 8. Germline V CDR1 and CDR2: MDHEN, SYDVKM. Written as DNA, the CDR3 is TGTGCCAGCAGTCCCCAGGGACAGTTATACAATGAGCAGTTCTTC. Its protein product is CASSPQGQLYNEQFF.

The chain's CDR3 is CASSPGFSSTDTQYF. CDR3 nucleotides: TGTGCCAGCAGTCCCGGGTTCTCTAGCACAGATACGCAGTATTTT. J is TRBJ2-3 and V is TRBV6-1; D uncertain. Germline values: CDR1 MNHNS, CDR2 SASEGT. Between the trimmed V and J ends, which lost 5 bases and 0 bases, there was a span of 12 bases. This CDR3 comprises 15 residues.

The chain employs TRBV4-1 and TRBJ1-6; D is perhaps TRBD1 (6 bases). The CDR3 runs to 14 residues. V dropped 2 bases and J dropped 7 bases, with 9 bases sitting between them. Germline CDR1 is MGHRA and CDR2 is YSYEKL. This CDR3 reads CASSQLDSNSPLHF. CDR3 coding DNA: TGCGCCAGCAGCCAACTGGACAGCAATTCACCCCTCCACTTT.

The DNA for the CDR3 is TGTGCCACCAGCAGAGGATCAGGGATCGGGACAGATACGCAGTATTTT. It specifies CATSRGSGIGTDTQYF. V usage is TRBV15 and J usage is TRBJ2-3; TRBD1 is a possible D gene (5 bases). This CDR3 is 16 amino acids long. Trimming removed 1 base at V and 3 bases at J, with 14 bases between. Germline CDR1 and CDR2: LNHNV and YYDKDF (reference sequence). Combining the CDR3 with reference TRBV15 and TRBJ2-3 gives the whole variable domain DAMVIQNPRYQVTQFGKPVTLSCSQTLNHNVMYWYQQKSSQAPKLLFHYYDKDFNNEADTPDNFQSRRPNTSFCFLDIRSPGLGDTAMYLCATSRGSGIGTDTQYFGPGTRLTVL.

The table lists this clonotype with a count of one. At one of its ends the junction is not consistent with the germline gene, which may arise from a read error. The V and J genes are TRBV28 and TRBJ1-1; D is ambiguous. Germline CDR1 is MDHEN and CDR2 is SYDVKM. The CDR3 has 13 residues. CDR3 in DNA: TGTGCCAGCAGTTCCCTGGGTTACACGGAAGCTTTCTTT. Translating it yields CASSSLGYTEAFF.

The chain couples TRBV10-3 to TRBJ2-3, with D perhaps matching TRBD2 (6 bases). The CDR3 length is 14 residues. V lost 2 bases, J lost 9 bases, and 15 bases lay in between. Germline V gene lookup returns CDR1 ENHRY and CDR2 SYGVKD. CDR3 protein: CAISEESRERTQYF. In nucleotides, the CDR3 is TGTGCCATCAGTGAGGAGAGCCGGGAGCGGACGCAGTATTTT.

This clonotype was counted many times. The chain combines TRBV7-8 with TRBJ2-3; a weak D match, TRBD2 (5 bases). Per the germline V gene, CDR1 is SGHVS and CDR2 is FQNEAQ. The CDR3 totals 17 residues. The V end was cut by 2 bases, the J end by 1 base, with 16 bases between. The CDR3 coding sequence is TGTGCCAGCAGCTTAACTAGGGTTCTCGAGGGCACAGATACGCAGTATTTT. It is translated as CASSLTRVLEGTDTQYF.

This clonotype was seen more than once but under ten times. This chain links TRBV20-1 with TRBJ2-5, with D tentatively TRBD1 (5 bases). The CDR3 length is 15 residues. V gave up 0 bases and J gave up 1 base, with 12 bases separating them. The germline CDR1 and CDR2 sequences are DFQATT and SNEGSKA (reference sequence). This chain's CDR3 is CSARDWQGSQETQYF. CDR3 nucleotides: TGCAGTGCTAGAGATTGGCAGGGTAGCCAAGAGACCCAGTACTTC.

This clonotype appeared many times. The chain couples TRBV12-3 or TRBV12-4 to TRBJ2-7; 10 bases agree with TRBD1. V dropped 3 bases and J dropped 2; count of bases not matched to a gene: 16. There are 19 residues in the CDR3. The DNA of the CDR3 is TGTGCCAGCAGTTTTTGGGTCTCTGCTACCGGGACAGGGGCCTACGAGCAGTACTTC. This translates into CASSFWVSATGTGAYEQYF.

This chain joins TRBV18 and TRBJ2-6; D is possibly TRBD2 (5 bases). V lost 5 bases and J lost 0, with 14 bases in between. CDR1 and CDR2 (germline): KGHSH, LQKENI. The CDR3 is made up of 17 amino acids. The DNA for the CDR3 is TGTGCCAGCTCATTCAGGAGGCAGAGCTCTGGGGCCAACGTCCTGACTTTC. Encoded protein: CASSFRRQSSGANVLTF.

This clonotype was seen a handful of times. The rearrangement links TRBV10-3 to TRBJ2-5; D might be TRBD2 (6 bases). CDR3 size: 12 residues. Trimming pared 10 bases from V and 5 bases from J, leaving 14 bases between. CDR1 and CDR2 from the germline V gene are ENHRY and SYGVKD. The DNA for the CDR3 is TGTGCCACCCTCAACGGGGGTGAGACCCAGTACTTC. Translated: CATLNGGETQYF.

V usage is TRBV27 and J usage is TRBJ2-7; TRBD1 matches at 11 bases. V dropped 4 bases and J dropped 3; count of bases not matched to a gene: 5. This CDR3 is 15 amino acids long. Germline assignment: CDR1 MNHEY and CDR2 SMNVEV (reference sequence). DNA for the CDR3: TGTGCCAGCAGTTCCGGACAGGGGGCCAACTACGAGCAGTACGTC. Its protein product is CASSSGQGANYEQYV.

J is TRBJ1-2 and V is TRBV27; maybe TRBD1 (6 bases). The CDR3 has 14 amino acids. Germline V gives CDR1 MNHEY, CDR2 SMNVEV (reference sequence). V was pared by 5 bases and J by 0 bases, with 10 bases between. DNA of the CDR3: TGTGCCAGCAGTGCTCGGACAGCTAACTATGGCTACACCTTC. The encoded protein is CASSARTANYGYTF.

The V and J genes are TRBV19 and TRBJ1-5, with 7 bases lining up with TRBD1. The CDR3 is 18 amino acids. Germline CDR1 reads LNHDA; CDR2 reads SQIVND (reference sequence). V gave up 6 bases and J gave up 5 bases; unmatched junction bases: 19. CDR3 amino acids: CASRNIRGRINTHQPQHF. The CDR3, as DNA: TGTGCCAGTAGAAACATAAGGGGGCGCATTAACACCCATCAGCCCCAGCATTTT.

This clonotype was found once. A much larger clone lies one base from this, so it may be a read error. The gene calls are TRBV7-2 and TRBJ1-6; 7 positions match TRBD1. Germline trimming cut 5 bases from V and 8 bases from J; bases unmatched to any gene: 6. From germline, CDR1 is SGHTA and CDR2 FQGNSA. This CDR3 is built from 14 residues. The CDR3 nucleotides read TGTACCAGCAGCAACAGGGGATTCGATTCACCCCTCCACTTT. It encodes CTSSNRGFDSPLHF.

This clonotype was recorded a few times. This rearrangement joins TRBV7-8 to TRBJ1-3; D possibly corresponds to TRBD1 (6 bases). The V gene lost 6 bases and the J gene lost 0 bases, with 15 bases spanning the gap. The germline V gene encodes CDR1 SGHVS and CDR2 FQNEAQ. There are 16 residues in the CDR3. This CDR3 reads CASRTEGGFSGNTIYF. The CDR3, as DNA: TGTGCCAGCAGAACGGAAGGGGGGTTCTCTGGAAACACCATATATTTT.

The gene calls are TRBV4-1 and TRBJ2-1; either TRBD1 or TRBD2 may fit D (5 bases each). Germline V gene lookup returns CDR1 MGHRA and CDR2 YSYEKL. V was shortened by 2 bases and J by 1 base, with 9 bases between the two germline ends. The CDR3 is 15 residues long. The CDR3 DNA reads TGCGCCAGCAGCCAACGGGACGTTTCCTACAATGAGCAGTTCTTC. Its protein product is CASSQRDVSYNEQFF.

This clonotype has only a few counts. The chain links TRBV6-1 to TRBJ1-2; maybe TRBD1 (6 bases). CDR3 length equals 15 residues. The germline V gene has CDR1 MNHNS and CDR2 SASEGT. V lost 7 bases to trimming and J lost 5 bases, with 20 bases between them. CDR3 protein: CASTKIGGAGYGYTF. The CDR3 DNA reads TGTGCCAGCACTAAAATCGGGGGCGCGGGGTATGGCTACACCTTC.

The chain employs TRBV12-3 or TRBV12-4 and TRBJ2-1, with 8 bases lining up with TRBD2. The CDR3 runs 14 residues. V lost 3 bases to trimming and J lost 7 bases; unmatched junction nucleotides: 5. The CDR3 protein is CASSFRGTSNEQFF. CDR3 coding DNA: TGTGCCAGCAGTTTTCGAGGGACTAGTAATGAGCAGTTCTTC.

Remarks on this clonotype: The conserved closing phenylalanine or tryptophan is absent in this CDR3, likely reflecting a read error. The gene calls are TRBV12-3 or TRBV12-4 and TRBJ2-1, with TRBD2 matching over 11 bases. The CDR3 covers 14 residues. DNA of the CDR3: TGTGCCAGCAGTATAGCGGGGGGGCAGAATGAGCAGTTCATC. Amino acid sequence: CASSIAGGQNEQFI.

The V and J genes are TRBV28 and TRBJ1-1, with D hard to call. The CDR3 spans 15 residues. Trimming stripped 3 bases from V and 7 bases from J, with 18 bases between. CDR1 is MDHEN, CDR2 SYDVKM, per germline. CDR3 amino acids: CASSFPRRVVSEAFF. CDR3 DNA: TGTGCCAGCAGTTTCCCTAGGAGGGTCGTTAGTGAAGCTTTCTTT.

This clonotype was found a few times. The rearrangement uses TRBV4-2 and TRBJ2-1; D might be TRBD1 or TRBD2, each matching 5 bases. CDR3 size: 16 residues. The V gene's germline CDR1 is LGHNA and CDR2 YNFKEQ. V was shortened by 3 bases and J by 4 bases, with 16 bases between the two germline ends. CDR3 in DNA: TGTGCCAGCAGCCAGGAAGCTGGGACGGGATACAATGAGCAGTTCTTC. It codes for CASSQEAGTGYNEQFF.

In DNA, the CDR3 is TGTGCCAGCTCACCACCGTCTAGCGGGGGCCAGGCATTCAGTGAGCAGTTCTTC. It specifies CASSPPSSGGQAFSEQFF. V usage is TRBV18 and J usage is TRBJ2-1; 10 bases match TRBD2. With V trimmed by 0 bases and J by 9 bases, 14 bases remained unmatched. Germline assignment: CDR1 KGHSH and CDR2 LQKENI. The CDR3 totals 18 residues.

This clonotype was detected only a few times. CDR3 coding DNA: TGTGCCAGCAGCGTAGGCGGAGAAAGGTCTGGGGCCAACGTCCTGACTTTC. Its translation is CASSVGGERSGANVLTF. This chain connects TRBV9 to TRBJ2-6; D gene uncertain. V was trimmed by 0 bases and J by 1 base, leaving 11 bases between them. The CDR3 has 17 amino acids. CDR1 and CDR2 from the germline V gene are SGDLS and YYNGEE.

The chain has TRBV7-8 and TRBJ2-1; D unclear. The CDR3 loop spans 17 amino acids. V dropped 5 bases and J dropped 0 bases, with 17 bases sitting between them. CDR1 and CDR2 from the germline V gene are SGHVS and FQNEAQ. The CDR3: CASSSPFTGGSYNEQFF. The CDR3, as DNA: TGTGCCAGCAGCAGTCCCTTTACGGGTGGCTCCTACAATGAGCAGTTCTTC.